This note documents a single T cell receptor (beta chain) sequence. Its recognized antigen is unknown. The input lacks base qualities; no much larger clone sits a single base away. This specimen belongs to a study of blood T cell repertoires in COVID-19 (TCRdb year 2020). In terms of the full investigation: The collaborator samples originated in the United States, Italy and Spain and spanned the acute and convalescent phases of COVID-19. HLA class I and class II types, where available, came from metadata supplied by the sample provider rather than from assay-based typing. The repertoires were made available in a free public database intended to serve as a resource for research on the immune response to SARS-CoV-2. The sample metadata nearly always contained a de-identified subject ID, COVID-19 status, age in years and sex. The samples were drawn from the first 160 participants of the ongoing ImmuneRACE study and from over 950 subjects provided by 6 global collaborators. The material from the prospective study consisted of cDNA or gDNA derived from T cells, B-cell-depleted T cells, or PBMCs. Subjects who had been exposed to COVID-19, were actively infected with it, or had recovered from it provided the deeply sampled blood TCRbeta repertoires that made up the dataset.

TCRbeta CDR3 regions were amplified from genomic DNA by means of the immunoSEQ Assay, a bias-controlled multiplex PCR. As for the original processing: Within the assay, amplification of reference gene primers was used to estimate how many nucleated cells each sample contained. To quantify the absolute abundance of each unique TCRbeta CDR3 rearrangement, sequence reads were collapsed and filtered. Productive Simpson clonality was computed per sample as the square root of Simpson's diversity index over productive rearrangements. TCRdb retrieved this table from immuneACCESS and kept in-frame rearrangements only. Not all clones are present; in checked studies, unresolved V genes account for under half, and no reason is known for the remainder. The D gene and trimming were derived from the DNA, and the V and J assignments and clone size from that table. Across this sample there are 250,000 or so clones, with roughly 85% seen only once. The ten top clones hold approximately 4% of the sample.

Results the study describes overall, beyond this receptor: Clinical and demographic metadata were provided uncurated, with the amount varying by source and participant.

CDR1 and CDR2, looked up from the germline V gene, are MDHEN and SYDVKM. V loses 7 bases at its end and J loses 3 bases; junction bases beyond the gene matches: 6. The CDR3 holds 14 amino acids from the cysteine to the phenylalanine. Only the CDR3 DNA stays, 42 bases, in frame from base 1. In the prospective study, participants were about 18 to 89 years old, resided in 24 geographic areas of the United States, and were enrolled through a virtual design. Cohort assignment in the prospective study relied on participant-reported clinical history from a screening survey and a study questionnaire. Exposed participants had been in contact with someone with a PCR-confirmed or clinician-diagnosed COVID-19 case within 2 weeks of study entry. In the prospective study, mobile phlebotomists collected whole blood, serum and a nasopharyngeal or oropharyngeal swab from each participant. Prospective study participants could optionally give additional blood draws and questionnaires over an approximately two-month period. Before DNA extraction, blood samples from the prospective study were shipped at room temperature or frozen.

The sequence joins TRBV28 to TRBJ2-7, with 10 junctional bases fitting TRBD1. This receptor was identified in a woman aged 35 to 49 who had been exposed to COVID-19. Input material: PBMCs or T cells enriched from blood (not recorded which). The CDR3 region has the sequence CASTTGTGDYEQYF. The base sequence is TGTGCCAGCACAACCGGGACAGGGGACTACGAGCAGTACTTC.